These 14 T cell receptor beta chains originate from one sample sequenced in a study of blood T cell repertoires in COVID-19. Only in-frame clones appear in the TCRdb table, and some are missing; sequencing was by immunoSEQ multiplex PCR. Here the sample spans about 130,000 clones, 70% to 75% being singletons. Sequencing input: peripheral blood. All receptors come from a man at least 80 years old with COVID-19, enrolled during active disease.

The gene calls are TRBV2 and TRBJ2-3, with TRBD1 matching over 9 bases. The V gene end was trimmed by 6 bases and the J gene end by 2 bases; junction bases not matched to a gene: 6. Germline CDR1 SNHLY, CDR2 FYNNEI. This CDR3 contains 15 residues. In DNA, the CDR3 is TGTGCCAGCAGCCGGGACAGGGAGCACACAGATACGCAGTATTTT. Its protein product is CASSRDREHTDTQYF.

This chain joins TRBV6-1 and TRBJ2-3, with D unresolved. V was pared by 3 bases and J by 10 bases, with 14 bases between. The CDR3 runs to 13 residues. The germline gives CDR1 MNHNS, CDR2 SASEGT. CDR3 region: CASSDSLVQAQYF. The DNA of the CDR3 is TGTGCCAGCAGTGATTCTCTGGTCCAGGCGCAGTATTTT.

The V gene is TRBV5-1, the J gene TRBJ1-1, with 9 bases fitting TRBD1. This CDR3 is 16 amino acids long. The V gene end was trimmed by 4 bases and the J gene end by 3 bases; junction bases not matched to a gene: 10. The V gene's germline CDR1 is SGHRS and CDR2 YFSETQ. The DNA of the CDR3 is TGCGCCAGCAGCCCCGGGACAGGGAATTTCGACACTGAAGCTTTCTTT. The encoded protein is CASSPGTGNFDTEAFF.

V is TRBV28 and J is TRBJ2-2; TRBD2 agrees at 14 bases. CDR3 length: 16 residues. Trimming removed 5 bases from V and 5 bases from J; junction bases left unmatched: 4. Germline V gene data show CDR1 as MDHEN and CDR2 as SYDVKM. The CDR3 nucleotides read TGTGCCAGCAGTGGACTAGCGGGAGGCACAACCGGGGAGCTGTTTTTT. This codes for CASSGLAGGTTGELFF.

The chain joins TRBV15 to TRBJ2-1, with 8 positions matching TRBD2. The CDR3 has 16 residues. Looked up from germline, CDR1 is LNHNV and CDR2 is YYDKDF (reference sequence). V lost 0 bases to trimming and J lost 4 bases; unmatched junction nucleotides: 5. As DNA, the CDR3 is TGTGCCACCAGCAGAGATTCCCCTAGCGGGTACAATGAGCAGTTCTTC. Its translation: CATSRDSPSGYNEQFF.

This chain connects TRBV19 to TRBJ2-2; tentative D call: TRBD2 (6 bases). Trimming left V 2 bases short and J 6 bases short, with 16 bases between. Looked up from germline, CDR1 is LNHDA and CDR2 is SQIVND (reference sequence). The CDR3 consists of 16 residues. CDR3 in DNA: TGTGCCAGTAGTATACAAGGAGGAGGGGCCGCCGGGGAGCTGTTTTTT. This codes for CASSIQGGGAAGELFF. Filled out from reference TRBV19 and TRBJ2-2, the complete variable domain reads DGGITQSPKYLFRKEGQNVTLSCEQNLNHDAMYWYRQDPGQGLRLIYYSQIVNDFQKGDIAEGYSVSREKKESFPLTVTSAQKNPTAFYLCASSIQGGGAAGELFFGEGSRLTVL.

The chain employs TRBV5-4 and TRBJ1-1, with D perhaps matching TRBD1 (6 bases). The germline gives CDR1 SGHNT, CDR2 YYREEE (reference sequence). This CDR3 region has 15 residues. V was trimmed by 0 bases and J by 10 bases, leaving 19 bases between them. CDR3 DNA: TGTGCCAGCAGCTTGGGGGTACAAACACAGGGTATAGCTTTCTTT. Translating gives CASSLGVQTQGIAFF.

The rearrangement uses TRBV6-2 or TRBV6-3 and TRBJ1-5, with 9 bases fitting TRBD1. There are 16 residues in the CDR3. V lost 2 bases to trimming and J lost 9 bases; unmatched junction nucleotides: 11. Germline lookup yields CDR1 MNHEY and CDR2 SVGEGT. The CDR3 DNA reads TGTGCCAGCAGTTACGGAACGGACAGGGGCGATCTGCCCCAGCATTTT. This translates into CASSYGTDRGDLPQHF.

The rearrangement uses TRBV6-5 and TRBJ1-2, with D possibly being TRBD1 (6 bases). V lost 6 bases to trimming and J lost 1 base, with 9 bases between them. The CDR3 runs 13 residues. Germline CDR1 reads MNHEY; CDR2 reads SVGAGI. This CDR3 is CASRQGYNYGYTF. For the CDR3, the DNA is TGTGCCAGCAGACAGGGTTATAACTATGGCTACACCTTC.

As concerns this clone: Other DNA sequences in the same sample also yield this CDR3. The chain links TRBV19 to TRBJ1-4, with TRBD1 matching over 8 bases. V dropped 6 bases and J dropped 0; count of bases not matched to a gene: 0. The CDR3 sequence is 14 residues long. CDR1 is LNHDA, CDR2 SQIVND, per germline (reference sequence). CDR3 nucleotides: TGTGCCAGTAGGACAGGGGCAACTAATGAAAAACTGTTTTTT. Protein: CASRTGATNEKLFF. The full variable domain, completed using reference TRBV19 and TRBJ1-4, is DGGITQSPKYLFRKEGQNVTLSCEQNLNHDAMYWYRQDPGQGLRLIYYSQIVNDFQKGDIAEGYSVSREKKESFPLTVTSAQKNPTAFYLCASRTGATNEKLFFGSGTQLSVL.

This chain joins TRBV7-3 and TRBJ2-1; 7 positions agree with TRBD2. Looked up from germline, CDR1 is SGHTA and CDR2 is FQGTGA. The CDR3 totals 16 residues. V was clipped by 2 bases and J by 4 bases; unmatched bases: 8. The CDR3 coding sequence is TGTGCCAGCAGCTTAGCTATAGGGGAGGGTTACAATGAGCAGTTCTTC. This sequence encodes CASSLAIGEGYNEQFF.

This rearrangement joins TRBV5-1 to TRBJ1-2, with D possibly being TRBD1 (5 bases). Germline loops: CDR1 SGHRS, CDR2 YFSETQ. This CDR3 is built from 13 residues. The V gene lost 1 base and the J gene lost 6 bases, with 10 bases spanning the gap. For the CDR3, the DNA is TGCGCCAGCAGCTTGTCCAGGGCAGATGGCTACACCTTC. This sequence encodes CASSLSRADGYTF.

The chain joins TRBV19 to TRBJ2-3; 10 positions agree with TRBD1. Per germline, CDR1 LNHDA and CDR2 SQIVND (reference sequence). The length of the CDR3 is 16 residues. V shed 3 bases, J shed 2 bases, and the junction held 5 bases outside the gene matches. In DNA form, the CDR3 reads TGTGCCAGTAGTATTCGGACAGGGGGAACCACAGATACGCAGTATTTT. Translating gives CASSIRTGGTTDTQYF.

This chain connects TRBV7-2 to TRBJ1-2; D not certain. CDR1 is SGHTA and CDR2 is FQGNSA in the germline V gene. This CDR3 has 13 amino acids. V lost 5 bases to trimming and J lost 6 bases, with 13 bases between them. The CDR3 DNA reads as TGTGCCAGCAGCCACGGATCGGGAGATGGCTACACCTTC. As protein: CASSHGSGDGYTF.